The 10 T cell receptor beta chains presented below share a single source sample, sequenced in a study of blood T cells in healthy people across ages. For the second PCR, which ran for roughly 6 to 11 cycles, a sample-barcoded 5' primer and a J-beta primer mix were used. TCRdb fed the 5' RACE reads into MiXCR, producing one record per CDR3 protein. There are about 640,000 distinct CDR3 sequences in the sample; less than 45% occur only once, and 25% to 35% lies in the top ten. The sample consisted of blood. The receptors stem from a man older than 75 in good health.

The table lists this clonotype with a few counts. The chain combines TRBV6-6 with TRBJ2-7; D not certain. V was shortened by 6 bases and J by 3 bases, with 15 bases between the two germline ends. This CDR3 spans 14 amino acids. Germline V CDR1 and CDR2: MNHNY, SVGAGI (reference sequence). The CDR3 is CASSIGPVSYEQYF. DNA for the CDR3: TGTGCCAGCAGCATCGGACCAGTAAGCTACGAGCAGTACTTC.

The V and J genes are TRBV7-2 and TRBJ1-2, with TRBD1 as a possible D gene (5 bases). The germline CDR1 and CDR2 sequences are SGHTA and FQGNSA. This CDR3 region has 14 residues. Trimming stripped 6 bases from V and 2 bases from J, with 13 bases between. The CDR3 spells CASRNPWDNYGYTF. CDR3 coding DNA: TGTGCCAGCAGGAATCCCTGGGACAACTATGGCTACACCTTC.

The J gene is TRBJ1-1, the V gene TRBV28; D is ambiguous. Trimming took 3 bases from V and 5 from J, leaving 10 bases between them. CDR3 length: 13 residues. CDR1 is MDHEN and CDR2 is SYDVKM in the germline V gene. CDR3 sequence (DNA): TGTGCCAGCAGTTTGAACTTAGAAACTGAAGCTTTCTTT. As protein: CASSLNLETEAFF. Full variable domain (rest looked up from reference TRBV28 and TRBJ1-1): DVKVTQSSRYLVKRTGEKVFLECVQDMDHENMFWYRQDPGLGLRLIYFSYDVKMKEKGDIPEGYSVSREKKERFSLILESASTNQTSMYLCASSLNLETEAFFGQGTRLTVV.

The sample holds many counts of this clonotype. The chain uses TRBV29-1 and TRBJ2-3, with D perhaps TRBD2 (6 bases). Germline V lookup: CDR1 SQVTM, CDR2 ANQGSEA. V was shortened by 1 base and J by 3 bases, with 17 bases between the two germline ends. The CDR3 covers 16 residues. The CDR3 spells CSVEGGPGGRTDTQYF. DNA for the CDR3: TGCAGCGTTGAAGGTGGCCCCGGGGGTAGGACAGATACGCAGTATTTT.

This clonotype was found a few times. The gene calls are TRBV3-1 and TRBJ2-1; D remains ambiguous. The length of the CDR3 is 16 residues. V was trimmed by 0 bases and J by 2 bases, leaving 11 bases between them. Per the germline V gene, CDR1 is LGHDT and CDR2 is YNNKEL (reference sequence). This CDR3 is CASSQEVRSTYNEQFF. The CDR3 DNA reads TGTGCCAGCAGCCAAGAAGTGAGGAGTACCTACAATGAGCAGTTCTTC.

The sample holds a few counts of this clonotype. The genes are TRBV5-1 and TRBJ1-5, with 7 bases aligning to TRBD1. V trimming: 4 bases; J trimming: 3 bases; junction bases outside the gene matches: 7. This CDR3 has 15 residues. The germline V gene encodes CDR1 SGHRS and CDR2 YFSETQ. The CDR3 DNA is TGCGCCAGCAGCGAGAGACAGGGACACAATCAGCCCCAGCATTTT. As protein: CASSERQGHNQPQHF.

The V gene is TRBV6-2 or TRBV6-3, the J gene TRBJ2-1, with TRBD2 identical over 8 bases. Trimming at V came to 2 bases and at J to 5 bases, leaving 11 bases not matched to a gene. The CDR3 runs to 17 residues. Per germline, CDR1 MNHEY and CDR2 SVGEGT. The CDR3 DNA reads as TGTGCCAGCAGTTACACACCCTGGGGGACTAGAAACAATGAGCAGTTCTTC. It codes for CASSYTPWGTRNNEQFF.

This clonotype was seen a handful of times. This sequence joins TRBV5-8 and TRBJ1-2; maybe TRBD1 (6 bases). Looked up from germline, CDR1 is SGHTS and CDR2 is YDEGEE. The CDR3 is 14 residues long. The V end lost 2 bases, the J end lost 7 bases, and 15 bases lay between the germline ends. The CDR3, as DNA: TGTGCCAGCAGCTTCGCGGGACAAATTTTTGGCTACACCTTC. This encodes CASSFAGQIFGYTF.

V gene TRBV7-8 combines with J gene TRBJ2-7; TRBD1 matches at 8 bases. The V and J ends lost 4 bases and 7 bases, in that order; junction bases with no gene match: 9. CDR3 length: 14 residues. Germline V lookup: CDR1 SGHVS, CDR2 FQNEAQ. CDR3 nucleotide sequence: TGTGCCAGCAGCTCACCTCAGGGGGCGCGGGAGCAGTACTTC. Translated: CASSSPQGAREQYF.

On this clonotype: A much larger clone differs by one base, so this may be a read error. The CDR3 is CASSGLGYNEQYF. CDR3 DNA sequence: TGTGCCAGCAGCGGACTGGGGTACAATGAGCAGTACTTC. The rearrangement uses TRBV7-9 and TRBJ2-7; perhaps TRBD2 as D (5 bases). The V and J ends lost 5 bases and 7 bases respectively, with 15 bases between them. Germline V gives CDR1 SEHNR, CDR2 FQNEAQ (reference sequence). The CDR3 is made up of 13 amino acids.